A single sample gave rise to the 20 T cell receptor beta chains below, sequenced in a study of cytomegalovirus exposure and HLA in healthy donors. This PCR relied on a set of 60 Vbeta primers and 13 Jbeta primers. The data were produced by immunoSEQ multiplex PCR, yet TCRdb's version contains in-frame clones alone and is incomplete. The table shows 150,000 to 200,000 clones, with around 85% occurring only once. The material sequenced was PBMCs. These receptors were obtained from a human donor in good health.

The genes are TRBV5-8 and TRBJ2-3; D is ambiguous. Trimming stripped 4 bases from V and 2 bases from J, with 2 bases between. Germline V lookup: CDR1 SGHTS, CDR2 YDEGEE. The CDR3 contains 11 residues. CDR3 sequence: CASSLTDTQYF. The CDR3, as DNA: TGTGCCAGCAGCCTCACAGATACGCAGTATTTT.

The rearrangement joins TRBV19 to TRBJ1-1; 8 bases are a match to TRBD1. There are 16 residues in the CDR3. V shed 7 bases and J 4 bases; nucleotides not matched to a gene: 14. Germline CDR1 LNHDA, CDR2 SQIVND (reference sequence). The CDR3 nucleotides read TGTGCCAGTACCGCCGGACAGGGTAAGGTAGGCACTGAAGCTTTCTTT. Its protein is CASTAGQGKVGTEAFF.

The chain links TRBV7-9 to TRBJ2-1, with 14 bases fitting TRBD2. The germline CDR1 and CDR2 sequences are SEHNR and FQNEAQ (reference sequence). The CDR3 spans 18 residues. Trimming cost V 2 bases and J 5 bases; bases outside gene matches: 8. In DNA form, the CDR3 reads TGTGCCAGCAGCTTATCAATAATGGGACTAGCGGGGGACAATGAGCAGTTCTTC. Translated: CASSLSIMGLAGDNEQFF.

The chain couples TRBV19 to TRBJ1-4; perhaps TRBD1 as D (5 bases). The V gene's germline CDR1 is LNHDA and CDR2 SQIVND (reference sequence). V lost 5 bases and J lost 10, with 11 bases in between. CDR3 size: 12 residues. The CDR3 DNA reads TGTGCCAGTAGTCCCCAGGGAAGAAAACTGTTTTTT. Translating gives CASSPQGRKLFF.

The gene calls are TRBV27 and TRBJ2-6; D is uncertain. Germline V lookup: CDR1 MNHEY, CDR2 SMNVEV (reference sequence). The CDR3 is 16 amino acids. V lost 5 bases, J lost 4 bases, and 15 bases lay in between. DNA for the CDR3: TGTGCCAGCAGTCCAACAGCCATCCCCGGGGCCAACGTCCTGACTTTC. Its protein product is CASSPTAIPGANVLTF.

The chain combines TRBV7-9 with TRBJ2-3; D gene unclear. Trimming cost V 10 bases and J 5 bases, with 16 bases left between them. Germline-derived CDR1 and CDR2 are SEHNR and FQNEAQ (reference sequence). CDR3 length: 13 amino acids. Here the CDR3 reads CATGQVDRDTQYF. CDR3 nucleotides: TGTGCCACCGGCCAGGTCGACCGAGATACGCAGTATTTT.

This clone was detected once. The rearrangement uses TRBV5-1 and TRBJ2-7, with a tentative D call TRBD1 (6 bases). This CDR3 is 12 amino acids long. V gave up 4 bases and J gave up 3 bases, with 8 bases separating them. Looked up from germline, CDR1 is SGHRS and CDR2 is YFSETQ. CDR3 sequence: CASSQQGYEQYF. The CDR3, as DNA: TGCGCCAGCAGCCAACAGGGCTACGAGCAGTACTTC.

CDR3: CASSYETGGAEAFF. The DNA of the CDR3 is TGTGCCAGCAGTTACGAGACAGGGGGGGCTGAAGCTTTCTTT. The chain links TRBV6-5 to TRBJ1-1, with 9 bases that match TRBD1. CDR3 length equals 14 residues. CDR1 MNHEY and CDR2 SVGAGI come from the germline V gene. The junction had 4 bases not matched to a gene; V was cut back by 2 bases and J by 6 bases.

This clone occurred a few times. V is TRBV7-8 and J is TRBJ1-1; 10 bases agree with TRBD1. With V trimmed by 0 bases and J by 2 bases, 9 bases remained unmatched. In germline, CDR1 is SGHVS, CDR2 FQNEAQ. The CDR3 contains 18 residues. For the CDR3, the DNA is TGTGCCAGCAGCTTAGCAACCCGACAGGGGGCATTTAACACTGAAGCTTTCTTT. It codes for CASSLATRQGAFNTEAFF.

The J gene is TRBJ2-7, the V gene TRBV7-9; TRBD2 matches 7 bases. V shed 5 bases and J 6 bases; nucleotides not matched to a gene: 13. This CDR3 spans 15 amino acids. The V gene's germline CDR1 is SEHNR and CDR2 FQNEAQ (reference sequence). DNA of the CDR3: TGTGCCAGCAGCCCCCCCGCGGGGGAAAAGGGCGAGCAGTACTTC. This translates into CASSPPAGEKGEQYF.

The chain is built from TRBV2 and TRBJ1-2; D not resolved. The CDR3 consists of 12 residues. Trimming pared 10 bases from V and 7 bases from J, leaving 16 bases between. Per the germline V gene, CDR1 is SNHLY and CDR2 is FYNNEI. The CDR3, as DNA: TGTGCCATCTCGGGGTGGGATGTTGGCTACACCTTC. Amino acids: CAISGWDVGYTF.

Points on this clone: The junction and the germline gene differ at one end; a read error may be behind it. This chain uses TRBV7-7 with TRBJ2-2, with 8 bases aligning to TRBD1. The CDR3 covers 14 residues. Germline CDR1 reads SSHAT; CDR2 reads FNYEAQ (reference sequence). Here the CDR3 reads CASSQTGDTGELFF. The CDR3 nucleotides are TGTGCTAGCAGCCAGACAGGGGACACCGGGGAGCTGTTTTTT.

The chain is built from TRBV5-8 and TRBJ2-3, with D possibly matching TRBD2 (5 bases). This CDR3 comprises 17 residues. The germline V gene has CDR1 SGHTS and CDR2 YDEGEE. V was shortened by 5 bases and J by 0 bases, with 19 bases between the two germline ends. The CDR3 protein is CASRPGWETSSTDTQYF. CDR3 in DNA: TGTGCCAGCAGACCTGGTTGGGAGACTTCAAGCACAGATACGCAGTATTTT.

The chain joins TRBV28 to TRBJ2-2; 7 positions match TRBD1. The CDR3 is 15 amino acids. Trimming took 2 bases from V and 3 from J; bases not matched to a gene: 3. Germline assignment: CDR1 MDHEN and CDR2 SYDVKM. CDR3 sequence reads: CASSLRTGYTGELFF. CDR3 in DNA: TGTGCCAGCAGTTTACGGACAGGTTACACCGGGGAGCTGTTTTTT.

The J gene is TRBJ1-2, the V gene TRBV7-8; 7 bases fit TRBD1. The trim removed 5 bases at V and 4 bases at J, leaving 10 bases unmatched. This CDR3 comprises 15 residues. Germline CDR1 is SGHVS and CDR2 is FQNEAQ. The CDR3 DNA sequence: TGTGCCAGCAGCGAAAAGACAGGGTTCAGCTATGGCTACACCTTC. It codes for CASSEKTGFSYGYTF.

The rearrangement joins TRBV21-1 to TRBJ1-1; the table calls TRBD1, which could not be checked here. TRBV21-1 is listed as a pseudogene. The CDR3 consists of 14 residues. In DNA, the CDR3 is TGTGCCAGCTGTGAGGCCAGGGCGAACACTGAAGCTTTCTTT. The encoded protein is CASCEARANTEAFF.

The V gene is TRBV6-5, the J gene TRBJ1-3; D is possibly TRBD1 (6 bases). The CDR3 is made up of 15 amino acids. The ends were cut back, 5 bases at V and 0 bases at J, with 11 bases in the middle. Germline V gene data show CDR1 as MNHEY and CDR2 as SVGAGI. The CDR3 DNA reads TGTGCCAGCAGTAGGGGGAGTTCCTCTGGAAACACCATATATTTT. The encoded protein is CASSRGSSSGNTIYF.

This rearrangement joins TRBV7-2 to TRBJ1-5; D might be TRBD1 (5 bases). V was cut by 0 bases and J by 2 bases, with 8 bases left in between. Germline V gene lookup returns CDR1 SGHTA and CDR2 FQGNSA. This CDR3 is 15 amino acids long. The CDR3 is CASSLARGGNQPQHF. The CDR3 DNA reads as TGTGCCAGCAGCTTAGCGCGGGGGGGCAATCAGCCCCAGCATTTT.

This clone was detected only once. The chain combines TRBV6-5 with TRBJ1-2, with unresolved D. Trimming removed 6 bases from V and 3 bases from J, with 17 bases in between. The germline gives CDR1 MNHEY, CDR2 SVGAGI. The CDR3 length is 15 residues. In nucleotides, the CDR3 is TGTGCCAGCAGCCCCGGGATAGAGGACCACTATGGCTACACCTTC. Protein: CASSPGIEDHYGYTF.

This chain joins TRBV5-8 and TRBJ2-1, with D perhaps matching TRBD1 (6 bases). The CDR3 length is 15 residues. With 0 bases removed from V and 5 bases from J, the gap between germline ends came to 12 bases. The germline gives CDR1 SGHTS, CDR2 YDEGEE. This CDR3 reads CASSLGGRGHNEQFF. The CDR3 nucleotides read TGTGCCAGCAGCTTGGGGGGCAGGGGACACAATGAGCAGTTCTTC.